This T cell receptor (beta chain) originates from a study of T cells in Graves' hyperthyroidism and ophthalmopathy. The CDR3 regions of TCR beta were amplified from RNA transcripts. TCR CDR3 underwent first-round RT-PCR with the HTBI primer set. Each CDR3 protein is one row after TCRdb ran MiXCR on the multiplex PCR reads. The repertoire holds 400,000 to 450,000 distinct CDR3 sequences, with roughly 15% as singletons. This CDR3 has 15 residues. V gave up 10 bases and J gave up 0 bases, with 15 bases separating them. The V gene's germline CDR1 is ENHRY and CDR2 SYGVKD. Individuals with ophthalmopathy presented a Clinical Activity Score of at least 3, a NOSPECS grade of at least 4 and a duration under 3 months. Diagnosing involved the use of clinical symptoms, serum thyroxine and TRAb, thyroid ultrasound and orbital computed tomography. This clonotype occurred many times.

Sequenced material: blood. V gene TRBV10-3 combines with J gene TRBJ1-4; TRBD1 might be the D (6 bases). The sequence was collected from a young man with Graves' ophthalmopathy. The CDR3 protein is CASKGGTSTNEKLFF. The CDR3 coding sequence is TGTGCCAGCAAAGGGGGGACGTCAACTAATGAAAAACTGTTTTTT.